This entry features one TCR beta chain sequence. The sample is drawn from a study of blood T cell repertoires in COVID-19. About the study: Nucleic acid was either cDNA or gDNA, and it came from T cells, B-cell-depleted T cells, or PBMCs.

Repertoires were generated with immunoSEQ multiplex PCR, while TCRdb's copy carries only in-frame clones and drops some. This sample has some 70,000 clones, with 80% to 90% found just once. CDR3 size: 18 residues. This receptor was obtained from a man aged 50 to 60 with active COVID-19. Sequenced material: peripheral blood. The chain carries TRBV21-1 and TRBJ1-2; the table's D gene call, TRBD1, was not cross checked with the DNA. TRBV21-1 represents a pseudogene. DNA of the CDR3: TGTGCCAGCAGCTCTCCTGTAAGGGGTCCAGGGGGCAAAGACGGCTACACCTTC. Its translation: CASSSPVRGPGGKDGYTF.